These T cell receptor beta chains were read from a single sample in a study of blood T cell repertoires in COVID-19. Clones were read by immunoSEQ multiplex PCR, and TCRdb kept only the in-frame ones, dropping some. This sample has fewer than 300,000 clones, with 90% found just once. The material sequenced was PBMCs or T cells enriched from blood (not recorded which). The receptor set was obtained from a woman aged 30 to 39 who had recovered from COVID-19. Each CDR3 is given with its conserved first and last residue. The D gene is left open where the match is weak. Clone size is given for some rows only: seen once, a few or many times, or a class if the clone is expanded.

clone size,J gene,D gene,V gene,CDR3 protein,CDR3 DNA
few,TRBJ1-5,.,TRBV28,CAGRREGSQPQHF,TGTGCCGGTCGCAGGGAAGGTAGTCAGCCCCAGCATTTT
once,TRBJ1-5,.,TRBV28,CASTAVSQPQHF,TGTGCCAGCACTGCGGTAAGCCAGCCCCAGCATTTT
.,TRBJ2-3,.,TRBV5-1,CASRSADTQYF,TGCGCCAGCAGAAGCGCAGATACGCAGTATTTT
.,TRBJ1-5,TRBD1,TRBV7-9,CASSTTGGGNQPQHF,TGTGCCAGCAGCACGACAGGGGGCGGCAATCAGCCCCAGCATTTT
.,TRBJ2-2,.,TRBV18,CASSTGTLNTGELFF,TGTGCCAGCTCAACCGGGACATTGAACACCGGGGAGCTGTTTTTT
.,TRBJ2-7,TRBD2,TRBV7-6,CASSKGTSGRHPFVYEQYF,TGTGCCAGCAGCAAAGGGACTAGCGGGAGACACCCTTTCGTCTACGAGCAGTACTTC
.,TRBJ1-2,.,TRBV6-2/TRBV6-3,CASSYSTLNYGYTF,TGTGCCAGCAGTTACTCGACACTGAACTATGGCTACACCTTC
.,TRBJ2-6,.,TRBV5-4,CASSWTVSGANVLTF,TGTGCCAGCAGCTGGACAGTCTCTGGGGCCAACGTCCTGACTTTC
.,TRBJ1-1,.,TRBV5-1,CASSLERGGTEAFF,TGCGCCAGCAGCTTGGAGCGGGGAGGGACTGAAGCTTTCTTT
.,TRBJ2-1,TRBD1,TRBV6-5,CASTQRGPYNEQFF,TGTGCCAGCACCCAGAGGGGGCCCTACAATGAGCAGTTCTTC
.,TRBJ2-2,.,TRBV19,CASSVRQVGELFF,TGTGCCAGTAGTGTACGACAGGTCGGGGAGCTGTTTTTT
.,TRBJ2-1,TRBD2,TRBV7-2,CASSLGGLAGTYNEQFF,TGTGCCAGCAGCTTAGGGGGACTAGCGGGGACCTACAATGAGCAGTTCTTC
once,TRBJ1-2,TRBD1,TRBV5-1,CASSLVGTANYGYTF,TGCGCCAGCAGCTTGGTCGGGACAGCCAACTATGGCTACACCTTC
.,TRBJ1-2,.,TRBV29-1,CSVARGNDGYTF,TGCAGCGTTGCCAGGGGTAACGATGGCTACACCTTC
.,TRBJ2-7,TRBD2,TRBV27,CASSPSGSYEQYF,TGTGCCAGCAGTCCTAGCGGTTCCTACGAGCAGTACTTC
.,TRBJ1-5,.,TRBV5-4,CASSLGGSSNQPQHF,TGTGCCAGCAGCTTGGGGGGCAGCAGCAATCAGCCCCAGCATTTT
.,TRBJ1-5,.,TRBV10-3,CAISDQRGIGNQPQHF,TGTGCCATCAGTGACCAGAGGGGGATTGGCAATCAGCCCCAGCATTTT
once,TRBJ1-1,.,TRBV18,CASSRGEDTEAFF,TGTGCCAGCTCCCGCGGTGAGGACACTGAAGCTTTCTTT
.,TRBJ1-5,.,TRBV7-9,CASSLVVWGEGQPQHF,TGTGCCAGCAGCTTAGTAGTCTGGGGGGAAGGTCAGCCCCAGCATTTT
.,TRBJ2-3,.,TRBV4-3,CASSQILEVGGDTQYF,TGCGCCAGCAGCCAAATTTTGGAAGTTGGCGGAGATACGCAGTATTTT
.,TRBJ2-1,TRBD1,TRBV11-2,CASSLGQVSEQFF,TGTGCCAGCAGCCTAGGACAGGTGTCTGAGCAGTTCTTC
.,TRBJ2-7,.,TRBV19,CASAASLTYEQYF,TGTGCCAGTGCCGCAAGCCTAACCTACGAGCAGTACTTC